The subject of this entry is one T cell receptor (beta chain). Its matching antigen is unknown. This entry belongs to a study of OX40 agonist ivuxolimab in advanced cancers. The overall study: The drug used for patients, ivuxolimab, was an agonistic anti-OX40 (CD134) antibody. Study observations and caveats: In general, CD8+ T cells held more expanded clones than CD4+ did, on average.

In germline, CDR1 is LNHDA, CDR2 SQIVND (reference sequence). The CDR3 runs to 15 residues. V trimming: 5 bases; J trimming: 4 bases; junction bases outside the gene matches: 8. TCRdb keeps only in-frame clones here, not all; method: immunoSEQ multiplex PCR. This table has about 58,000 clones, around four fifths appearing once. This TCR derives from an adult with an advanced solid tumor such as melanoma, head and neck, liver or kidney cancer. This chain joins TRBV19 and TRBJ1-1; the match to TRBD1 covers 9 bases. This specimen was CD4+ or CD8+ T cells sorted from blood, taken in a trial of the OX40 agonist ivuxolimab. CDR3 sequence: CASSPDRGFFTEAFF. The CDR3 DNA sequence: TGTGCCAGTAGTCCGGACAGGGGATTCTTCACTGAAGCTTTCTTT.